Presented here are 31 T cell receptor beta chains from one specimen sequenced in a study of cytomegalovirus exposure and HLA in healthy donors. The PCR made use of 60 Vbeta and 13 Jbeta primers. The assay was immunoSEQ multiplex PCR, and TCRdb's table has in-frame clones only and misses some. The data hold 150,000 to 200,000 clones, with 80% to 85% observed a single time. Material for sequencing was PBMCs. These TCRs come from a woman aged 40-49 years in good health and CMV-seronegative.

This clone appeared a single time. The V gene is TRBV2, the J gene TRBJ1-2; D is undetermined. This CDR3 comprises 12 residues. Trimming pared 9 bases from V and 5 bases from J, leaving 13 bases between. Germline V gene sequence: CDR1 SNHLY, CDR2 FYNNEI. The CDR3 DNA sequence: TGTGCCAGTAGGGCAGGAGGGTATGGCTACACCTTC. It yields the protein CASRAGGYGYTF.

This clone was detected once. This chain uses TRBV5-8 with TRBJ1-1; D is possibly TRBD1 (5 bases). V was trimmed by 4 bases and J by 5 bases, leaving 15 bases between them. The CDR3 is made up of 14 amino acids. Germline V lookup: CDR1 SGHTS, CDR2 YDEGEE. The CDR3 loop reads CASSGGTFWTEAFF. The CDR3 DNA is TGTGCCAGCAGCGGAGGGACTTTTTGGACTGAAGCTTTCTTT.

The chain links TRBV27 to TRBJ2-3; 14 positions match TRBD2. Germline V gene lookup returns CDR1 MNHEY and CDR2 SMNVEV (reference sequence). The CDR3 has 17 amino acids. Trimming removed 1 base from V and 3 bases from J; junction bases left unmatched: 3. DNA for the CDR3: TGTGCCAGCAGTTTATTGGGGACTAGCGGGGGAACAGATACGCAGTATTTT. It encodes CASSLLGTSGGTDTQYF.

The chain employs TRBV9 and TRBJ2-1, with D perhaps matching TRBD2 (5 bases). Between the trimmed V and J ends, which lost 2 bases and 6 bases, there was a span of 15 bases. Germline CDR1 and CDR2: SGDLS and YYNGEE. The CDR3 is made up of 15 amino acids. CDR3 bases: TGTGCCAGCAGCGTCGAATCCACTAGTTTCAATGAGCAGTTCTTC. Its protein product is CASSVESTSFNEQFF.

DNA of the CDR3: TGTGCCAGCCATCAAGGGGTAATAGATGGCTACACCTTC. Its translation is CASHQGVIDGYTF. The chain joins TRBV19 to TRBJ1-2, with D perhaps TRBD1 (5 bases). In germline, CDR1 is LNHDA, CDR2 SQIVND (reference sequence). This CDR3 has 13 residues. Trimming shortened V by 9 bases and J by 6 bases, and 17 bases separated the two germline ends.

This chain uses TRBV4-3 with TRBJ1-1; D possibly corresponds to TRBD1 (5 bases). Germline CDR1 is LGHNA and CDR2 is YSLEER. Trimming removed 3 bases from V and 2 bases from J, with 10 bases in between. CDR3 length equals 14 residues. The CDR3 nucleotides are TGCGCCAGCAGCCAGGTGACAGTAAACACTGAAGCTTTCTTT. This translates into CASSQVTVNTEAFF.

The rearrangement joins TRBV27 to TRBJ1-1; 8 bases match TRBD1. The V and J ends lost 6 bases and 3 bases, in that order; junction bases with no gene match: 9. The germline CDR1 and CDR2 sequences are MNHEY and SMNVEV (reference sequence). CDR3 length equals 15 residues. The CDR3 bases are TGTGCCAGCAGGCGACAGGGGAGCGGGGACACTGAAGCTTTCTTT. Translation: CASRRQGSGDTEAFF.

Regarding this clone: Other DNA sequences within the sample encode an identical CDR3. V and J are TRBV7-8 and TRBJ2-7, with 8 bases matching TRBD1. Germline trimming cut 5 bases from V and 4 bases from J; bases unmatched to any gene: 19. This CDR3 spans 18 amino acids. Germline lookup yields CDR1 SGHVS and CDR2 FQNEAQ. The CDR3 reads CASSPSNRVGTGKYEQYV. CDR3 in DNA: TGTGCCAGCAGCCCCTCCAACCGGGTCGGGACAGGAAAGTACGAGCAGTACGTC.

This clone was picked up a small number of times. J is TRBJ2-2 and V is TRBV27, with D possibly TRBD2 on 5 matching bases. V lost 6 bases and J 5 bases, leaving 16 bases between the germline ends. The germline gives CDR1 MNHEY, CDR2 SMNVEV (reference sequence). The CDR3 length is 15 residues. CDR3 sequence reads: CASRRNAPGTGELFF. As DNA, the CDR3 is TGTGCCAGCAGAAGGAACGCACCGGGGACCGGGGAGCTGTTTTTT.

The rearrangement links TRBV5-4 to TRBJ2-1; 8 bases align to TRBD1. This CDR3 has 13 residues. Losses at the gene ends were 0 bases for V and 12 bases for J; bases not matched to a gene: 5. From germline, CDR1 is SGHNT and CDR2 YYREEE (reference sequence). Here the CDR3 reads CASSLDQGARQFF. The CDR3 DNA reads as TGTGCCAGCAGCTTGGACCAGGGGGCGAGGCAGTTCTTC.

The chain has TRBV6-5 and TRBJ1-2; the match to TRBD1 covers 8 bases. V lost 0 bases and J lost 6; bases outside the gene matches: 6. Germline V CDR1 and CDR2: MNHEY, SVGAGI. CDR3 length: 15 amino acids. The CDR3 DNA reads as TGTGCCAGCAGTTACTCGGACAGGGAGGGGAATGGCTACACCTTC. This encodes CASSYSDREGNGYTF.

This chain uses TRBV2 with TRBJ2-3, with D possibly matching TRBD1 (5 bases). The CDR3 runs to 15 residues. Germline-derived CDR1 and CDR2 are SNHLY and FYNNEI. The V end was cut by 3 bases, the J end by 2 bases, with 12 bases between. The CDR3 nucleotides read TGTGCCAGCAGTGAGAACAGGCCGCCCACAGATACGCAGTATTTT. This gives the protein CASSENRPPTDTQYF.

V and J are TRBV30 and TRBJ1-1; D might be TRBD1 (6 bases). Germline V lookup: CDR1 GTSNPN, CDR2 SVGIG (reference sequence). V gave up 5 bases and J gave up 1 base, with 11 bases separating them. The CDR3 length is 13 residues. In nucleotides, the CDR3 is TGTGCCTGGGCCCCGGACAGGAACACTGAAGCTTTCTTT. This translates into CAWAPDRNTEAFF.

The CDR3 reads CTGGTDTQYF. Written as DNA, the CDR3 is TGTACGGGGGGCACAGATACGCAGTATTTT. The V call is TRBV27, the J call TRBJ2-3; D may be TRBD2 (6 bases). The germline gives CDR1 MNHEY, CDR2 SMNVEV (reference sequence). This CDR3 has 10 residues.

The chain recombines TRBV7-9 with TRBJ1-2, with a tentative D call TRBD1 (6 bases). This CDR3 has 12 residues. Germline values: CDR1 SEHNR, CDR2 FQNEAQ (reference sequence). V shed 6 bases and J shed 4 bases, with 9 bases lying between them. The CDR3 nucleotides are TGTGCCAGCAGGGGGGCTGGCTATGGCTACACCTTC. This sequence encodes CASRGAGYGYTF.

The V and J genes are TRBV11-3 and TRBJ1-4, with D tentatively TRBD1 (6 bases). CDR1 is SGHNT, CDR2 YENEEA, per germline. The CDR3 is made up of 14 amino acids. Trimming left V 3 bases short and J 8 bases short, with 13 bases between. In DNA, the CDR3 is TGTGCCAGCAGCTTGGTCAGGGGCGGAGAAAAACTGTTTTTT. Translating it yields CASSLVRGGEKLFF.

The V call is TRBV15, the J call TRBJ1-2; 7 bases map to TRBD1. The CDR3 is 13 residues long. Trimming at V came to 0 bases and at J to 8 bases, leaving 3 bases not matched to a gene. Per the germline V gene, CDR1 is LNHNV and CDR2 is YYDKDF (reference sequence). The DNA for the CDR3 is TGTGCCACCAGCAGAGAGGACAGGTCCGGCTACACCTTC. The encoded protein is CATSREDRSGYTF.

CDR3 nucleotide sequence: TGCGCCAGCAACGGGAGGGACCCAAGCTCCTACAATGAGCAGTTCTTC. It translates to CASNGRDPSSYNEQFF. This chain links TRBV5-1 with TRBJ2-1, with 8 bases identical to TRBD2. Trimming removed 6 bases from V and 0 bases from J; junction bases left unmatched: 8. The CDR3 has 16 amino acids. The V gene's germline CDR1 is SGHRS and CDR2 YFSETQ.

The chain employs TRBV7-3 and TRBJ2-2, with a tentative D call TRBD2 (5 bases). V lost 3 bases to trimming and J lost 0 bases, with 8 bases between them. The CDR3 has 15 amino acids. Germline CDR1 reads SGHTA; CDR2 reads FQGTGA. This CDR3 reads CASSFGLANTGELFF. The CDR3 DNA follows: TGTGCCAGCAGCTTCGGACTGGCGAACACCGGGGAGCTGTTTTTT.

The V call is TRBV6-5, the J call TRBJ2-7; 7 bases are a match to TRBD2. CDR3 length equals 15 residues. V was clipped by 6 bases and J by 2 bases; unmatched bases: 10. Germline V gene lookup returns CDR1 MNHEY and CDR2 SVGAGI. CDR3: CASRLQAGSTYEQYF. DNA for the CDR3: TGTGCCAGCAGACTACAAGCGGGATCCACCTACGAGCAGTACTTC.

The chain carries TRBV19 and TRBJ1-4; 10 nucleotides align to TRBD1. J was trimmed by 6 bases and V by 6 bases; bases with no gene match: 7. The CDR3 length is 15 residues. Germline V gives CDR1 LNHDA, CDR2 SQIVND (reference sequence). CDR3 coding DNA: TGTGCCAGTAGACAATCTGGACAGGGGGATGAAAAACTGTTTTTT. Translation gives CASRQSGQGDEKLFF.

This chain joins TRBV9 and TRBJ2-1; 7 positions agree with TRBD2. V gave up 0 bases and J gave up 7 bases; unmatched junction bases: 10. This CDR3 is 16 amino acids long. In germline, CDR1 is SGDLS, CDR2 YYNGEE. The CDR3 nucleotides read TGTGCCAGCAGCGTAGGTAGGGAGGGCTTTCGGAATGAGCAGTTCTTC. It specifies CASSVGREGFRNEQFF.

A few counts support this clone. This chain links TRBV5-1 with TRBJ1-1; D ambiguous. With 0 bases removed from V and 8 bases from J, the gap between germline ends came to 5 bases. CDR3 length equals 11 residues. The germline V gene encodes CDR1 SGHRS and CDR2 YFSETQ. CDR3 sequence: CASSLGAEAFF. The CDR3 DNA is TGCGCCAGCAGCTTGGGGGCGGAAGCTTTCTTT. The variable domain in full, with the rest retrieved from reference TRBV5-1 and TRBJ1-1, is KAGVTQTPRYLIKTRGQQVTLSCSPISGHRSVSWYQQTPGQGLQFLFEYFSETQRNKGNFPGRFSGRQFSNSRSEMNVSTLELGDSALYLCASSLGAEAFFGQGTRLTVV.

CDR3 loop: CAWSVSGSNTQYF. The CDR3 DNA reads TGTGCCTGGAGTGTATCAGGGTCGAATACGCAGTATTTT. The gene calls are TRBV30 and TRBJ2-3, with D possibly being TRBD1 (5 bases). Germline V lookup: CDR1 GTSNPN, CDR2 SVGIG (reference sequence). V lost 0 bases to trimming and J lost 7 bases, with 11 bases between them. There are 13 residues in the CDR3.

The rearrangement links TRBV4-3 to TRBJ1-1, with TRBD1 identical over 8 bases. V was clipped by 1 base and J by 4 bases; unmatched bases: 8. The CDR3 extends over 16 amino acids. Per the germline V gene, CDR1 is LGHNA and CDR2 is YSLEER. This chain's CDR3 is CASSQAGAGGVTEAFF. CDR3 DNA: TGCGCCAGCAGCCAAGCGGGGGCAGGGGGCGTCACTGAAGCTTTCTTT.

This clone was counted only a few times. V usage is TRBV13 and J usage is TRBJ2-7, with 9 bases lining up with TRBD2. Germline CDR1 reads PRHDT; CDR2 reads FYEKMQ (reference sequence). There are 16 residues in the CDR3. V dropped 4 bases and J dropped 4; count of bases not matched to a gene: 11. This CDR3 reads CASSSASAGGRYEQYF. Written as DNA, the CDR3 is TGTGCCAGCAGCTCCGCCTCAGCGGGAGGTCGTTACGAGCAGTACTTC.

V is TRBV7-6 and J is TRBJ2-3; TRBD1 matches at 10 bases. The CDR3 runs 17 residues. The junction had 10 bases not matched to a gene; V was cut back by 5 bases and J by 2 bases. Germline lookup yields CDR1 SGHVS and CDR2 FNYEAQ. The CDR3 region has the DNA TGTGCCAGCAGCCCTCGGGGGGACAGGGGTTTCACAGATACGCAGTATTTT. This gives the protein CASSPRGDRGFTDTQYF.

CDR3 amino acids: CASSRFMTSGGDEQFF. CDR3 DNA sequence: TGCGCCAGCAGCCGTTTTATGACTAGCGGGGGCGATGAGCAGTTCTTC. V usage is TRBV5-1 and J usage is TRBJ2-1; 12 bases agree with TRBD2. Germline V gene sequence: CDR1 SGHRS, CDR2 YFSETQ. The CDR3 contains 16 residues. The V and J ends lost 4 bases and 8 bases, in that order; junction bases with no gene match: 10.

The J gene is TRBJ2-1, the V gene TRBV27, with 7 positions matching TRBD2. The CDR3 runs to 15 residues. J lost 0 bases, V lost 6 bases, and 5 bases had no gene match. Germline-derived CDR1 and CDR2 are MNHEY and SMNVEV (reference sequence). This chain's CDR3 is CASRSGASSYNEQFF. CDR3 in DNA: TGTGCCAGCAGGAGCGGGGCGAGCTCCTACAATGAGCAGTTCTTC.

The V and J genes are TRBV30 and TRBJ2-5; 12 nucleotides match TRBD2. V shed 4 bases and J 4 bases; nucleotides not matched to a gene: 7. The CDR3 extends over 15 amino acids. Germline CDR1 and CDR2: GTSNPN and SVGIG (reference sequence). This chain's CDR3 is CAWTIPGLAGETQYF. CDR3 nucleotide sequence: TGTGCCTGGACCATTCCGGGACTAGCGGGAGAGACCCAGTACTTC. Together with reference TRBV30 and TRBJ2-5, the CDR3 gives the full variable domain: SQTIHQWPATLVQPVGSPLSLECTVEGTSNPNLYWYRQAAGRGLQLLFYSVGIGQISSEVPQNLSASRPQDRQFILSSKKLLLSDSGFYLCAWTIPGLAGETQYFGPGTRLLVL.

On this clone: This sample includes further DNA sequences coding for the same CDR3. The DNA for the CDR3 is TGTGCCAGCAGCTTAGCGAGGGACTCCTACGAGCAGTACTTC. The encoded protein is CASSLARDSYEQYF. V is TRBV7-2 and J is TRBJ2-7; tentatively, D is TRBD2 (5 bases). Germline V gene lookup returns CDR1 SGHTA and CDR2 FQGNSA. V lost 0 bases and J lost 0, with 6 bases in between. The CDR3 consists of 14 residues.